This T cell receptor (beta chain) emerged from a study of control samples from healthy donors and cancer patients. This CDR3 comprises 15 residues. V was trimmed by 4 bases and J by 0 bases, leaving 11 bases between them. The germline V gene encodes CDR1 SGDLS and CDR2 YYNGEE. Generated by immunoSEQ multiplex PCR, the TCRdb table keeps only in-frame clones and is missing some. Of more than 95,000 clones listed, roughly 92% are singletons. The chain links TRBV9 to TRBJ1-3; D not resolved. The clonotype was recovered from a man aged 30 to 39 in good health. The sample was blood. CDR3 in amino acids: CASSSGGSSGNTIYF. Written as DNA, the CDR3 is TGTGCCAGCAGCTCAGGAGGCAGCTCTGGAAACACCATATATTTT.